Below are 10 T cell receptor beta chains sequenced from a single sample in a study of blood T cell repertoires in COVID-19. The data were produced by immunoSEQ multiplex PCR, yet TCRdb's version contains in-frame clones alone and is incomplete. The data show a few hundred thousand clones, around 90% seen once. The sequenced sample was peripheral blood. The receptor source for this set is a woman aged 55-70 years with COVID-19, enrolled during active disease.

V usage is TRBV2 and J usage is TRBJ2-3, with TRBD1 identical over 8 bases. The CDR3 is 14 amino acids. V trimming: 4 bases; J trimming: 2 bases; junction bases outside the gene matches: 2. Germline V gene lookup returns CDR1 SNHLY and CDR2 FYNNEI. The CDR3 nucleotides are TGTGCCAGCAGTGCGCAGGGGGCCACAGATACGCAGTATTTT. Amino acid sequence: CASSAQGATDTQYF.

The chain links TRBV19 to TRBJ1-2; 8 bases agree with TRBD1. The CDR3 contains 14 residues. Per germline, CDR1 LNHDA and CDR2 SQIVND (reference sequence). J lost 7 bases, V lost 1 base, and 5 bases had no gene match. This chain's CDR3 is CASSIVQGAAGYTF. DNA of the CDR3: TGTGCCAGTAGTATAGTTCAGGGGGCGGCTGGCTACACCTTC.

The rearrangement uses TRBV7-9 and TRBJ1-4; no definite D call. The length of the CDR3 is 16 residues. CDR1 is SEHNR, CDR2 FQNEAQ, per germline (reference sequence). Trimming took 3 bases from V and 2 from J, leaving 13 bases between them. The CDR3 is CASSFPGEGTNEKLFF. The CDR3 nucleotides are TGTGCCAGCAGCTTTCCCGGAGAAGGCACTAATGAAAAACTGTTTTTT.

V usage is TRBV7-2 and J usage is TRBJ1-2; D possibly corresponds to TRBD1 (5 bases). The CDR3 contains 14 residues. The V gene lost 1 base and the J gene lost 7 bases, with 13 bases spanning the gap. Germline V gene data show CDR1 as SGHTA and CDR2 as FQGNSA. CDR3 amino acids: CASSLGQGAFGYTF. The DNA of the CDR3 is TGTGCCAGCAGCTTAGGGCAAGGGGCCTTTGGCTACACCTTC.

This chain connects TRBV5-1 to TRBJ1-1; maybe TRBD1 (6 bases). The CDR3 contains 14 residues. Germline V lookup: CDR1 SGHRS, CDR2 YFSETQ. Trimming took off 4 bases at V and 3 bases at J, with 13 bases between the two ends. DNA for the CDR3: TGCGCCAGCAGCGCCCAGGGACAATACACTGAAGCTTTCTTT. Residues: CASSAQGQYTEAFF.

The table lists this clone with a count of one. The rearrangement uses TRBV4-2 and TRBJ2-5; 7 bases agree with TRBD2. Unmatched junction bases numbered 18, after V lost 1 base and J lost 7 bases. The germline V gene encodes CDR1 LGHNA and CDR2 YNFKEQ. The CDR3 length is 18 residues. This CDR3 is CASSQGPSGETVLGTQYF. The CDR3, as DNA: TGTGCCAGCAGCCAAGGTCCTAGCGGCGAGACCGTTTTGGGGACCCAGTACTTC.

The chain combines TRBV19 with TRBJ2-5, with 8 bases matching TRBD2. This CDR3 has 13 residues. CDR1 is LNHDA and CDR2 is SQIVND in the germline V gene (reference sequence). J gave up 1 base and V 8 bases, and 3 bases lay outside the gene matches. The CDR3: CASAGGAQETQYF. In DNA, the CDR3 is TGTGCCAGTGCGGGGGGCGCCCAAGAGACCCAGTACTTC.

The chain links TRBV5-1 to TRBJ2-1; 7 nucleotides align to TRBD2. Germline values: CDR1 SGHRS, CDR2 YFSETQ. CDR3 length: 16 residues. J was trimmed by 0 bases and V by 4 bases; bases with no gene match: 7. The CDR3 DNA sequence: TGCGCCAGCAGCCTACAAGCGGGGACCTCCTACAATGAGCAGTTCTTC. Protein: CASSLQAGTSYNEQFF.

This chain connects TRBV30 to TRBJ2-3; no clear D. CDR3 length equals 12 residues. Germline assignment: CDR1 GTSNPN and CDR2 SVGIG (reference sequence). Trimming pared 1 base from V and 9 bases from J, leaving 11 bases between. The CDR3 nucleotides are TGTGCCTGGAGTGGGGCCCCACGCACGCAGTATTTT. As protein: CAWSGAPRTQYF.

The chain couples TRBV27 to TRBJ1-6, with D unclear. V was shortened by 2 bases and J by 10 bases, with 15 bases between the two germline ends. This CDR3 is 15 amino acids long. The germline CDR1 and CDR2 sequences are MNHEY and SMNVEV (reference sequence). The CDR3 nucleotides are TGTGCCAGCAGTTTACTTTCCTCGCGAGGGTCACCCCTCCACTTT. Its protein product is CASSLLSSRGSPLHF.